The rows below give T cell receptor beta chains drawn from one sample of a study of lung T cells in sarcoidosis with Löfgren's syndrome. TCRdb re-analysed the reads in MiXCR, keeping a single row per CDR3 protein. The data show 8,500 to 9,500 distinct CDR3 sequences, around 21% seen once. The sample consisted of CD4+ T cells from bronchoalveolar lavage fluid. All receptors derive from a human donor with sarcoidosis (Löfgren's syndrome or another form), or a control subject (not recorded which). CDR3s include the opening cysteine and the closing phenylalanine or tryptophan. The D gene is left open where the match is weak. Clone size is shown for a subset of rows, as once, few, many or a class of expanded clone.

clone size	CDR3 length	D gene	J gene	V gene	CDR3 protein	CDR3 DNA
many	14	-	TRBJ2-3	TRBV12-3/TRBV12-4	CASSPPWSTDTQYF	TGTGCCAGCAGTCCTCCCTGGAGCACAGATACGCAGTATTTT
many	14	-	TRBJ2-3	TRBV7-9	CASSSGTSADTQYF	TGTGCCAGCAGCTCAGGGACATCCGCAGATACGCAGTATTTT
-	14	-	TRBJ2-3	TRBV6-1	CASSPTRGADTQYF	TGTGCCAGCAGTCCAACGAGGGGGGCAGATACGCAGTATTTT
many	17	TRBD1	TRBJ2-2	TRBV12-3/TRBV12-4	CASSMWTGAVNTGELFF	TGTGCCAGCAGCATGTGGACAGGGGCGGTGAACACCGGGGAGCTGTTTTTT
-	15	TRBD2	TRBJ2-5	TRBV2	CASSEQSGGAETQYF	TGTGCCAGCAGTGAACAGAGCGGGGGGGCAGAGACCCAGTACTTC
many	13	-	TRBJ1-4	TRBV2	CASRGDLGEKLFF	TGTGCCAGCAGGGGGGACCTAGGGGAAAAACTGTTTTTT
-	13	-	TRBJ1-2	TRBV28	CASTRGPNYGYTF	TGTGCCAGCACCCGGGGTCCCAACTACGGCTACACCTTC
-	15	-	TRBJ1-1	TRBV9	CASSVGFAGPTEAFF	TGTGCCAGCAGCGTAGGATTTGCAGGGCCCACTGAAGCTTTCTTT
many	13	-	TRBJ1-2	TRBV18	CASSPDRSYGYTF	TGTGCCAGCTCACCAGATCGCAGCTATGGCTACACCTTC
few	13	-	TRBJ1-3	TRBV30	CAWSGTVRNTIYF	TGTGCCTGGAGTGGGACAGTTAGAAACACCATATATTTT
-	11	-	TRBJ2-1	TRBV29-1	CSVDSYNEQFF	TGCAGCGTTGATTCCTACAATGAGCAGTTCTTC
-	14	-	TRBJ2-7	TRBV7-9	CASSLAGTSYKQYF	TGTGCCAGCAGCTTAGCAGGGACCTCCTACAAGCAGTACTTC
few	12	-	TRBJ2-7	TRBV7-9	CASSPWTGGQYF	TGTGCCAGCAGCCCATGGACGGGCGGGCAGTACTTC
few	14	TRBD1	TRBJ1-2	TRBV5-4	CASSLAGGTYGYTF	TGTGCCAGCAGCTTGGCAGGGGGCACCTATGGCTACACCTTC
-	13	-	TRBJ2-2	TRBV2	CASSTLTVGELFF	TGTGCCAGCAGTACCCTGACGGTCGGGGAGCTGTTTTTT
many	13	-	TRBJ2-3	TRBV6-1	CASTWESTDTQYF	TGTGCCAGCACCTGGGAGAGCACAGATACGCAGTATTTT
few	16	-	TRBJ1-4	TRBV19	CASSIGVQGINEKLFF	TGTGCCAGTAGTATAGGAGTACAGGGTATAAATGAAAAACTGTTTTTT
many	13	-	TRBJ1-1	TRBV5-1	CASSVGQNTEAFF	TGCGCCAGCAGCGTGGGACAGAACACTGAAGCTTTCTTT
medium-sized	16	-	TRBJ1-1	TRBV4-2	CASSQDRGGMNTEAFF	TGTGCCAGCAGCCAAGATCGGGGCGGAATGAACACTGAAGCTTTCTTT
-	13	-	TRBJ1-1	TRBV20-1	CGASRGQHTEAFF	TGCGGTGCTTCCAGGGGCCAGCACACTGAAGCTTTCTTT
-	13	-	TRBJ1-5	TRBV20-1	CGAQRAGNQPQHF	TGCGGTGCCCAACGGGCAGGAAATCAGCCCCAGCATTTT
many	13	-	TRBJ2-3	TRBV11-2	CASSLELGGTQYF	TGTGCCAGCAGCTTAGAGCTAGGTGGTACGCAGTATTTT
many	12	-	TRBJ1-2	TRBV12-3/TRBV12-4	CASRDTNYGYTF	TGTGCCAGCAGGGATACTAACTATGGCTACACCTTC
-	13	-	TRBJ1-4	TRBV20-1	CSARAPRIEKLFF	TGCAGTGCTAGGGCCCCACGGATTGAAAAACTGTTTTTT
-	16	-	TRBJ1-5	TRBV3-1	CASSQKRQERTDTQHF	TGTGCCAGCAGCCAGAAGAGACAGGAGAGAACAGATACGCAGCATTTT
few	13	TRBD1	TRBJ2-5	TRBV5-4	CASKAGQGGTQYF	TGTGCCAGCAAGGCGGGACAGGGGGGGACCCAGTACTTC
few	15	-	TRBJ1-2	TRBV7-9	CASSLSGSALGGYTF	TGTGCCAGCAGCTTATCGGGGTCGGCCTTGGGTGGCTACACCTTC
-	16	-	TRBJ2-1	TRBV12-3/TRBV12-4	CASSSSTGRSINEQSF	TGTGCCAGCAGCTCCTCCACAGGACGCTCGATCAATGAGCAGTCCTTC
-	16	TRBD1	TRBJ2-5	TRBV6-1	CASSFALGQGKETQYF	TGTGCCAGCAGTTTCGCCCTAGGACAGGGCAAAGAGACCCAGTACTTC
many	12	-	TRBJ2-3	TRBV14	CASSLLWDTQYF	TGTGCCAGCAGCCTCCTTTGGGATACGCAGTATTTT
many	15	TRBD2	TRBJ2-5	TRBV7-9	CASSHRLAVQETQYF	TGTGCCAGCAGCCACCGACTAGCGGTCCAAGAGACCCAGTACTTC
few	12	-	TRBJ2-7	TRBV9	CASSPTGYEQYF	TGTGCCAGCAGCCCTACAGGTTACGAGCAGTACTTC
-	14	-	TRBJ2-3	TRBV18	CANSRRKVTDTQYF	TGTGCCAACTCACGACGAAAGGTTACAGATACGCAGTATTTT
many	13	-	TRBJ2-7	TRBV27	CASSRGRDYEQYF	TGTGCCAGCAGTAGGGGTAGGGACTACGAGCAGTACTTC
many	17	TRBD2	TRBJ2-3	TRBV14	CASSQAWLAGATDTQYF	TGTGCCAGCAGCCAAGCGTGGTTAGCGGGGGCCACAGATACGCAGTATTTT
many	14	TRBD2	TRBJ2-7	TRBV6-2/TRBV6-3	CASSSLAGGYEQYF	TGTGCCAGCAGTTCGCTAGCGGGGGGATACGAGCAGTACTTC
many	14	TRBD2	TRBJ2-5	TRBV3-1	CAISSGGNQETQYF	TGTGCCATTTCTAGCGGGGGGAATCAAGAGACCCAGTACTTC
many	15	-	TRBJ2-3	TRBV12-5	CASGLPGDSGDTQYF	TGTGCTAGTGGTTTGCCTGGGGACAGCGGGGATACGCAGTATTTT
many	13	TRBD1	TRBJ1-2	TRBV6-1	CASSLQGNDGYTF	TGTGCCAGCAGCTTACAGGGGAACGATGGCTACACCTTC
few	14	TRBD2	TRBJ2-1	TRBV11-2	CASSLGLATNEQFF	TGTGCCAGCAGCTTAGGACTAGCGACCAATGAGCAGTTCTTC
many	13	-	TRBJ1-1	TRBV20-1	CSDDPQMNTEAFF	TGCAGTGACGACCCCCAAATGAACACTGAAGCTTTCTTT
-	19	TRBD2	TRBJ2-3	TRBV6-5	CASSYSVGTSGGPFVAQYF	TGTGCCAGCAGTTACTCAGTCGGGACTAGCGGGGGGCCCTTCGTGGCGCAGTATTTT
few	13	TRBD1	TRBJ2-7	TRBV12-3/TRBV12-4	CASSLGQITEQYF	TGTGCCAGCAGTTTGGGACAGATTACGGAGCAGTACTTC
large	14	-	TRBJ2-3	TRBV7-2	CASSLGPYTDTQYF	TGTGCCAGCAGCCTGGGACCCTATACCGATACGCAGTATTTT
many	15	TRBD2	TRBJ2-3	TRBV12-3/TRBV12-4	CASSPSAGGPYTQYF	TGTGCCAGCAGTCCCTCCGCGGGGGGGCCTTATACGCAGTATTTT
medium-sized	12	-	TRBJ1-5	TRBV15	CATSRDNQPQHF	TGTGCCACCAGCAGAGATAATCAGCCCCAGCATTTT
many	16	TRBD2	TRBJ2-1	TRBV2	CASSKGTSGSNNEQFF	TGTGCCAGTTCCAAAGGGACTAGCGGATCTAACAATGAGCAGTTCTTC
medium-sized	15	TRBD1	TRBJ1-3	TRBV5-1	CASSFGTASGNTIYF	TGCGCCAGCAGCTTTGGGACAGCCTCTGGAAACACCATATATTTT
-	13	-	TRBJ1-2	TRBV7-9	CASSVSLNYGYTF	TGTGCCAGCTCAGTTTCTCTTAACTATGGCTACACCTTC
medium-sized	12	-	TRBJ1-1	TRBV3-1	CASSLGNTEAFF	TGTGCCAGCAGCCTAGGGAACACTGAAGCTTTCTTT
-	20	TRBD2	TRBJ2-2	TRBV4-1	CASSQPSLGSRGTNTGELFF	TGCGCCAGCAGCCAACCATCACTGGGTTCGCGGGGGACGAACACCGGGGAGCTGTTTTTT
few	13	-	TRBJ1-5	TRBV5-6	CASSPGRNQPQHF	TGTGCCAGCAGCCCCGGACGGAATCAGCCCCAGCATTTT
-	16	TRBD1	TRBJ1-1	TRBV4-2	CASSQDRDRMNTEAFF	TGTGCCAGCAGCCAAGATCGGGACAGAATGAACACTGAAGCTTTCTTT
-	16	TRBD2	TRBJ2-5	TRBV12-3/TRBV12-4	CASSTRGDGGKEAQYF	TGTGCCAGCAGTACCCGGGGTGACGGGGGGAAAGAGGCCCAGTACTTC
medium-sized	13	-	TRBJ2-3	TRBV20-1	CSAGGSVTDTQYF	TGCAGTGCTGGGGGATCTGTCACAGATACGCAGTATTTT